The rows below give T cell receptor beta chains drawn from one sample of a study of T cell repertoires in cytomegalovirus infection. No antigen has been assigned to these receptors. Via MiXCR, TCRdb re-called the reads, giving one row per CDR3 protein. The sample contains fewer than 1,000,000 distinct CDR3 sequences, around 30% of which appear only once. The source material was cultured CD8+ T cells from PBMCs, sampled from culture after CMV antigen stimulation. The receptors come from a human donor in good health (CMV status not recorded). Some clones in this sample may be carry-over from other donors' samples. The CDR3 runs from the conserved cysteine through the conserved F or W. A D gene is named only where the DNA matches it firmly. Not every row has a clone size; where given, it reads once, few, many or a size class.

CDR3 protein	CDR3 DNA	D gene	V gene	clone size	J gene
CASSEGVNNQPQHF	TGCGCCAGCAGTGAGGGGGTGAACAATCAGCCCCAGCATTTT	.	TRBV5-1	.	TRBJ1-5
CASGPGAGGSLSTDTQYF	TGTGCTAGTGGTCCCGGGGCGGGGGGCTCCTTATCGACAGATACGCAGTATTTT	TRBD2	TRBV12-5	.	TRBJ2-3
CASSLALRNQETQYF	TGTGCTAGCAGCTTGGCCCTTCGGAACCAAGAGACCCAGTACTTC	.	TRBV7-7	.	TRBJ2-5
CAISGRDSGEPKNTEAFF	TGTGCCATCAGTGGAAGGGACAGCGGGGAACCTAAGAACACTGAAGCTTTCTTT	TRBD1	TRBV10-3	.	TRBJ1-1
CASSAVDTQYF	TGTGCCAGCAGTGCAGTAGATACGCAGTATTTT	.	TRBV2	many	TRBJ2-3
CATSVSGQETQYF	TGTGCCACCAGCGTAAGCGGACAAGAGACCCAGTACTTC	.	TRBV15	few	TRBJ2-5
CASLTGDYGYTF	TGTGCCAGCCTCACCGGGGACTATGGCTACACCTTC	.	TRBV7-9	.	TRBJ1-2
CASSQDRGQVDGYTF	TGCGCCAGCAGCCAAGATCGGGGACAGGTCGATGGCTACACCTTC	TRBD1	TRBV4-1	few	TRBJ1-2
CASSELSGPDTQYF	TGTGCCAGCAGTGAACTGTCAGGTCCAGATACGCAGTATTTT	.	TRBV6-1	.	TRBJ2-3
CASSYGLTDYGYTF	TGTGCCAGCAGTTATGGGTTGACAGACTATGGCTACACCTTC	.	TRBV6-5	.	TRBJ1-2
CSARGRDYGYTF	TGCAGTGCCCGGGGGCGAGACTATGGCTACACCTTC	.	TRBV20-1	.	TRBJ1-2
CASSLAQRQGNQPQHF	TGTGCCAGCAGCTTAGCGCAAAGACAGGGGAATCAGCCCCAGCATTTT	TRBD1	TRBV7-2	many	TRBJ1-5
CASSSPPDRSNYGYTF	TGTGCCAGCAGTTCTCCCCCTGATAGATCCAACTATGGCTACACCTTC	.	TRBV28	many	TRBJ1-2
CSAPRDSSYEQYF	TGCAGTGCGCCCCGGGACAGTTCCTACGAGCAGTACTTC	TRBD1	TRBV20-1	few	TRBJ2-7
CASSPRLEAPYNEQFF	TGTGCCAGCAGCCCTAGGCTGGAAGCCCCTTACAATGAGCAGTTCTTC	.	TRBV7-6	many	TRBJ2-1
CATSRTGGLGYTF	TGTGCCACCAGCCGGACAGGGGGACTAGGCTACACCTTC	TRBD1	TRBV15	.	TRBJ1-2
CASNTGAGELFF	TGTGCCAGCAACACAGGGGCCGGGGAGCTGTTTTTT	TRBD1	TRBV11-2	once	TRBJ2-2
CASSYGGRGNIQYF	TGTGCCAGCAGTTACGGGGGCCGTGGAAACATTCAGTACTTC	.	TRBV27	.	TRBJ2-4
CASSTTGTGKIDDGYTF	TGTGCCAGCAGTACTACCGGGACAGGGAAGATTGATGATGGCTACACCTTC	TRBD1	TRBV6-5	.	TRBJ1-2
CASSGLDGTLHF	TGTGCCAGCAGCGGCTTGGACGGAACCCTCCACTTT	.	TRBV9	few	TRBJ1-6
CASSSLEQGEAFF	TGTGCCAGCAGCTCGCTCGAACAGGGGGAAGCTTTCTTT	TRBD1	TRBV7-3	.	TRBJ1-1
CAISETGSIGSPLHF	TGTGCCATCAGTGAAACGGGTTCGATAGGTTCACCCCTCCACTTT	.	TRBV10-3	once	TRBJ1-6
CASSLGQSLSYEQYF	TGTGCCAGCAGTTTGGGACAGTCCCTCTCCTACGAGCAGTACTTC	TRBD1	TRBV27	few	TRBJ2-7
CAITTLDRKGEAFF	TGTGCCATCACCACCCTGGACAGAAAGGGAGAAGCTTTCTTT	.	TRBV10-3	.	TRBJ1-1
CASSLRQDSTRLRSYNEQFF	TGTGCCAGCAGCTTAAGGCAGGACAGTACCCGGCTACGCTCCTACAATGAGCAGTTCTTC	.	TRBV11-2	.	TRBJ2-1
CATSRDLNTNTGELFF	TGTGCCACCAGCAGAGATCTAAATACGAACACCGGGGAGCTGTTTTTT	.	TRBV15	.	TRBJ2-2
CASSFPSRGGSYNEQFF	TGTGCCAGCAGCTTCCCCTCTCGGGGGGGCTCCTACAATGAGCAGTTCTTC	TRBD2	TRBV7-9	.	TRBJ2-1
CASSRQGADGYTF	TGTGCCAGCAGTAGACAGGGGGCGGATGGCTACACCTTC	TRBD1	TRBV27	.	TRBJ1-2
CASSPPLDGANVLTF	TGTGCCAGCAGTCCGCCACTCGATGGGGCCAACGTCCTGACTTTC	.	TRBV2	.	TRBJ2-6
CASSTYSPFQETQYF	TGTGCCAGCAGTACCTATAGCCCTTTTCAAGAGACCCAGTACTTC	.	TRBV12-3/TRBV12-4	.	TRBJ2-5
CASSHYGQTEALF	TGTGCCAGTAGCCACTACGGACAGACTGAAGCTCTCTTT	.	TRBV19	.	TRBJ1-1
CASSPQGVYGYTF	TGTGCCAGCAGCCCACAGGGAGTCTATGGCTACACCTTC	.	TRBV28	few	TRBJ1-2
CSARDGAGGGTGELFF	TGCAGTGCTAGAGATGGGGCAGGGGGAGGAACCGGGGAGCTGTTTTTT	.	TRBV20-1	.	TRBJ2-2
CASSGGDTVVFGYTF	TGTGCCAGCAGCGGGGGGGACACCGTGGTTTTTGGCTACACCTTC	.	TRBV7-2	.	TRBJ1-2
CASRTHNEQFF	TGTGCCAGCAGAACTCATAATGAGCAGTTCTTC	.	TRBV5-4	.	TRBJ2-1
CASSLGGGPPTGELFF	TGTGCCAGCAGCTTGGGGGGAGGTCCCCCCACCGGGGAGCTGTTTTTT	.	TRBV7-2	few	TRBJ2-2
CASSYQRGIGRDTQYF	TGTGCCAGCAGTTACCAGCGGGGGATAGGTAGAGATACGCAGTATTTT	TRBD2	TRBV27	.	TRBJ2-3
CATNDINYGYTF	TGTGCCACCAACGACATAAACTATGGCTACACCTTC	.	TRBV15	.	TRBJ1-2
CASHLLADIGETQYF	TGTGCCAGCCACTTACTAGCGGATATTGGAGAGACCCAGTACTTC	TRBD2	TRBV6-2/TRBV6-3	.	TRBJ2-5
CASSVGGGPYDEQFF	TGTGCCAGCAGCGTAGGGGGGGGGCCCTACGATGAGCAGTTCTTC	.	TRBV9	.	TRBJ2-1
CASSQAAISGANVLTF	TGTGCCAGCAGCCAAGCCGCCATCTCTGGGGCCAACGTCCTGACTTTC	.	TRBV3-1	.	TRBJ2-6
CVSQTGVTEAFF	TGTGTCAGCCAGACAGGGGTCACTGAAGCTTTCTTT	TRBD1	TRBV6-6	.	TRBJ1-1
CASSSKGGSFPREQYF	TGTGCCAGCAGCTCTAAAGGAGGCAGCTTCCCTAGGGAGCAGTACTTC	.	TRBV5-5	.	TRBJ2-7
CASSRSGNQPQHF	TGTGCCAGCAGCCGATCCGGCAATCAGCCCCAGCATTTT	.	TRBV7-8	few	TRBJ1-5